Listed below are T cell receptor beta chains from one sample, sequenced in a study of blood T cell repertoires in COVID-19. Repertoires were generated with immunoSEQ multiplex PCR, while TCRdb's copy carries only in-frame clones and drops some. Counted here are some 100,000 clones, around four fifths occurring once; the ten biggest clones make up 16%. The sequenced material came from peripheral blood. The receptors come from a human donor in a cohort sampled during active COVID-19. Each CDR3 is given with its conserved first and last residue. The D gene is left open where the match is weak. Rows may omit the clone size; those that give it use once, few, many or a size class.

J gene | D gene | clone size | V gene | CDR3 protein | CDR3 DNA
TRBJ1-3 | . | many | TRBV2 | CASSSFSGNTIYF | TGTGCCAGCAGTTCGTTCTCTGGAAACACCATATATTTT
TRBJ2-3 | . | many | TRBV28 | CASSLSGVVDTQYF | TGTGCCAGCAGTTTATCGGGGGTTGTAGATACGCAGTATTTT
TRBJ2-1 | TRBD2 | . | TRBV5-1 | CASSLVVSGSINEQFF | TGCGCCAGCAGCTTGGTAGTTAGCGGGAGTATTAATGAGCAGTTCTTC
TRBJ1-4 | TRBD1 | . | TRBV30 | CAWTGGAPWEKLFF | TGTGCCTGGACAGGGGGCGCCCCATGGGAAAAACTGTTTTTT
TRBJ1-1 | TRBD1 | . | TRBV10-2 | CASSKRGRGTEAFF | TGCGCCAGCAGTAAAAGGGGGCGGGGCACTGAAGCTTTCTTT
TRBJ1-2 | TRBD1 | few | TRBV3-1/TRBV3-2 | CASSQAGTAYGYTF | TGTGCCAGCAGCCAAGCGGGGACAGCCTATGGCTACACCTTC
TRBJ2-1 | . | . | TRBV11-3 | CASSSSLGGRQFF | TGTGCCAGCAGCTCCTCTCTGGGGGGACGACAGTTCTTC
TRBJ2-1 | TRBD2 | . | TRBV18 | CASSPPVLAGGREQFF | TGTGCCAGCTCACCACCGGTACTAGCGGGAGGGCGTGAGCAGTTCTTC
TRBJ1-5 | . | . | TRBV12-3/TRBV12-4 | CASSLTENQPQHF | TGTGCCAGCAGCCTGACAGAGAATCAGCCCCAGCATTTT
TRBJ1-3 | TRBD1 | few | TRBV18 | CASSETGTSGNTIYF | TGTGCCAGCTCGGAGACAGGGACCTCTGGAAACACCATATATTTT
TRBJ2-1 | . | . | TRBV4-2 | CASSQDHDSNNEQFF | TGTGCCAGCAGCCAGGACCATGACAGCAACAATGAGCAGTTCTTC
TRBJ2-1 | . | . | TRBV15 | CATSRGQDSFSSYNEQFF | TGTGCCACCAGCAGAGGCCAGGACAGTTTCAGCTCCTACAATGAGCAGTTCTTC
TRBJ1-2 | . | . | TRBV28 | CASVGTNYGYTF | TGTGCCAGCGTGGGCACTAACTATGGCTACACCTTC
TRBJ2-1 | . | . | TRBV4-1 | CASSQADRYNEQFF | TGCGCCAGCAGCCAAGCGGACAGATACAATGAGCAGTTCTTC
TRBJ2-1 | TRBD2 | . | TRBV19 | CASSGASGGGEQFF | TGTGCCAGTAGCGGAGCTAGCGGGGGGGGTGAGCAGTTCTTC
TRBJ1-1 | . | once | TRBV28 | CASSVTGRRTEAFF | TGTGCCAGCAGTGTAACCGGCCGGCGGACTGAAGCTTTCTTT
TRBJ2-6 | . | . | TRBV27 | CASSLNPYGSGGANVLTF | TGTGCCAGCAGTTTAAATCCATACGGTTCGGGAGGGGCCAACGTCCTGACTTTC
TRBJ1-1 | . | . | TRBV5-8 | CASSLGRVTEAFF | TGTGCCAGCAGCTTGGGCAGGGTTACTGAAGCTTTCTTT
TRBJ2-7 | . | . | TRBV18 | CASSYSPGDDEQYF | TGTGCCAGCTCATACTCACCAGGGGACGACGAGCAGTACTTC
TRBJ1-6 | . | many | TRBV4-1 | CASSQVRGSPLHF | TGCGCCAGCAGCCAAGTTCGGGGTTCACCCCTCCACTTT
TRBJ1-4 | . | . | TRBV10-2 | CASSATGLNEKLFF | TGCGCCAGCAGTGCAACAGGCCTCAATGAAAAACTGTTTTTT
TRBJ2-3 | TRBD1 | few | TRBV7-8 | CASSSWTGVVTDTQYF | TGTGCCAGCAGCTCCTGGACAGGGGTGGTCACAGATACGCAGTATTTT
TRBJ1-4 | . | . | TRBV2 | CASNHGSTTNEKLFF | TGTGCCAGCAACCACGGTTCTACAACTAATGAAAAACTGTTTTTT
TRBJ2-1 | TRBD2 | few | TRBV7-6 | CASSGGLAGGEQFF | TGTGCCAGCAGCGGTGGACTAGCGGGGGGTGAGCAGTTCTTC
TRBJ2-1 | TRBD2 | . | TRBV15 | CATSWQRGQQGDEQFF | TGTGCCACCAGCTGGCAGCGGGGTCAACAAGGCGATGAGCAGTTCTTC
TRBJ1-3 | . | . | TRBV24-1 | CATSDSGPKGNTIYF | TGTGCCACCAGTGATTCTGGCCCAAAAGGAAACACCATATATTTT
TRBJ1-2 | TRBD1 | . | TRBV6-5 | CASSYTGQAEGYTF | TGTGCCAGCAGTTACACGGGACAGGCGGAGGGCTACACCTTC
TRBJ2-6 | . | . | TRBV30 | CAWSVQASGANVLTF | TGTGCCTGGAGTGTTCAAGCGTCTGGGGCCAACGTCCTGACTTTC
TRBJ1-5 | . | . | TRBV6-1 | CASSEGGGHSNQPQHF | TGTGCCAGCAGTGAAGGGGGGGGACATAGCAATCAGCCCCAGCATTTT
TRBJ2-7 | . | . | TRBV7-3 | CASSRAEGAEQYF | TGTGCCAGCAGCCGCGCCGAAGGGGCCGAGCAGTACTTC
TRBJ2-2 | TRBD1 | . | TRBV11-2 | CASSQTGTVTGELFF | TGTGCCAGCAGTCAGACAGGGACGGTGACCGGGGAGCTGTTTTTT
TRBJ2-2 | TRBD2 | . | TRBV5-1 | CASSLLAGGDTGELFF | TGCGCCAGCAGCTTACTAGCGGGAGGGGATACCGGGGAGCTGTTTTTT
TRBJ2-7 | . | . | TRBV18 | CASSPSDKGSYEQYF | TGTGCCAGCTCACCTTCGGACAAAGGATCCTACGAGCAGTACTTC
TRBJ2-7 | TRBD2 | . | TRBV18 | CASSPSGSGYEQYF | TGTGCCAGCTCACCCAGCGGGAGTGGATACGAGCAGTACTTC
TRBJ2-5 | TRBD1 | . | TRBV5-4 | CASRLSGGVETQYF | TGTGCCAGCAGGCTATCAGGGGGCGTGGAGACCCAGTACTTC
TRBJ1-1 | . | few | TRBV20-1 | CSAREYTEAFF | TGCAGTGCTAGGGAGTACACTGAAGCTTTCTTT
TRBJ1-5 | TRBD1 | few | TRBV2 | CASREDRGLYSNQPQHF | TGTGCCAGCAGGGAAGACAGGGGGCTGTATAGCAATCAGCCCCAGCATTTT
TRBJ2-1 | TRBD1 | . | TRBV7-2 | CASSLADRDNEQFF | TGTGCCAGCAGCTTAGCCGACAGGGACAATGAGCAGTTCTTC
TRBJ2-1 | TRBD2 | . | TRBV9 | CASSVAASGPDEQFF | TGTGCCAGCAGCGTAGCAGCTAGCGGTCCGGATGAGCAGTTCTTC
TRBJ2-1 | TRBD2 | . | TRBV7-8 | CASSPQGLAGIEQFF | TGTGCCAGCAGCCCCCAGGGGCTAGCGGGTATTGAGCAGTTCTTC
TRBJ2-7 | TRBD1 | once | TRBV18 | CASSPASGTGHYEQYF | TGTGCCAGCTCACCTGCGTCGGGGACAGGGCACTACGAGCAGTACTTC
TRBJ2-1 | TRBD1 | . | TRBV18 | CASSPPQGPGTGNNEQFF | TGTGCCAGCTCACCACCTCAGGGTCCCGGGACAGGGAACAATGAGCAGTTCTTC
TRBJ1-2 | TRBD1 | . | TRBV2 | CASSLGQGQGYGYTF | TGTGCCAGCAGTCTGGGACAGGGCCAAGGGTATGGCTACACCTTC
TRBJ2-5 | TRBD2 | . | TRBV30 | CAWSAASGLWGETQYF | TGTGCCTGGAGTGCGGCTAGCGGGCTATGGGGAGAGACCCAGTACTTC
TRBJ1-5 | TRBD1 | few | TRBV27 | CASSLNPGTGGQPQHF | TGTGCCAGCAGTTTAAACCCCGGGACAGGGGGTCAGCCCCAGCATTTT
TRBJ2-3 | TRBD1 | . | TRBV5-1 | CASSLQGAGTDTQYF | TGCGCCAGCAGCTTGCAGGGGGCCGGCACAGATACGCAGTATTTT